The present T cell receptor (beta chain) was sequenced within a study of post-analysis software for immune sequencing data. About the study: The disease courses spanned relapsing-remitting, secondary progressive and progressive-relapsing forms of multiple sclerosis. Broader study findings: Analysis by F measure revealed that same-batch samples clustered strongly together. Compared against controls, patients with multiple sclerosis displayed significantly lower normalized Chao1 diversity. Included in a set of 5 or 6 TRBV segments more frequent in patients than controls were TRBV5-6, TRBV5-1 and TRBV20-1.

Details on this clonotype: Its antigen remains unidentified.

Unique molecular identifiers featured in each of the TCR beta cDNA libraries. T cells numbering roughly 0.9 to 11 million gave rise to 500,000 or so cDNA molecules. TCRdb independently ran MiXCR on the PCR reads; one entry per CDR3 protein. The sample holds some 890,000 distinct CDR3 sequences; approximately 50% are singletons and the top ten take 4.6%. Trimming shortened V by 4 bases and J by 4 bases, and 12 bases separated the two germline ends. CDR1 is LGHDT, CDR2 YNNKEL, per germline (reference sequence). There are 14 residues in the CDR3. The sequence was collected from a girl under 18 with multiple sclerosis. The chain uses TRBV3-1 and TRBJ2-3, with D possibly being TRBD2 (5 bases). Sequencing used blood. The CDR3 protein is CASSLQPSSDTQYF. The DNA for the CDR3 is TGTGCCAGCAGCCTCCAACCTAGCTCAGATACGCAGTATTTT.